These 16 T cell receptor beta chains were all obtained from the same sample, sequenced in a study of human T cells and chemical hapten exposure. The time point denotes: patch test 3, about 24 weeks after DPC sensitization. The treatment: therapeutic diphenylcyclopropenone sensitization with weekly scalp DPC. MiXCR was run by TCRdb on the RACE reads, yielding one entry per CDR3 protein. Among 95,000 to 150,000 distinct CDR3 sequences listed, around 11% were seen once. Specimen: whole blood, collected in connection with sensitization to the hapten diphenylcyclopropenone (DPC). These receptor sequences come from a woman aged 50 to 65 with alopecia areata. Some clones in this sample may be carry-over from other donors' samples.

The table lists this clonotype with a few counts. V gene TRBV7-2 combines with J gene TRBJ2-3; TRBD2 matches at 9 bases. The V gene end was trimmed by 2 bases and the J gene end by 1 base; junction bases not matched to a gene: 10. CDR3 length equals 18 residues. The V gene's germline CDR1 is SGHTA and CDR2 FQGNSA. CDR3 amino acids: CASSLRSAGGPRTDTQYF. For the CDR3, the DNA is TGTGCCAGCAGCTTAAGGTCGGCGGGAGGGCCTCGCACAGATACGCAGTATTTT. The whole variable domain, filled in from reference TRBV7-2 and TRBJ2-3, reads GAGVSQSPSNKVTEKGKDVELRCDPISGHTALYWYRQSLGQGLEFLIYFQGNSAPDKSGLPSDRFSAERTGGSVSTLTIQRTQQEDSAVYLCASSLRSAGGPRTDTQYFGPGTRLTVL.

This clonotype has more than one count but fewer than ten. The chain has TRBV19 and TRBJ1-2, with 8 bases lining up with TRBD1. CDR1 is LNHDA, CDR2 SQIVND, per germline (reference sequence). The CDR3 has 15 residues. J lost 8 bases, V lost 4 bases, and 12 bases had no gene match. CDR3 DNA sequence: TGTGCCAGTAGTACAACAACCGGGACAGGAGGCGGCTACACCTTC. This encodes CASSTTTGTGGGYTF.

The chain carries TRBV20-1 and TRBJ1-3; 8 bases agree with TRBD1. CDR3 length: 13 amino acids. Germline assignment: CDR1 DFQATT and CDR2 SNEGSKA (reference sequence). J was trimmed by 3 bases and V by 4 bases; bases with no gene match: 2. CDR3 amino acids: CSAMTGVGNTIYF. CDR3 DNA: TGCAGTGCTATGACAGGGGTTGGAAACACCATATATTTT.

This chain connects TRBV20-1 to TRBJ2-7; possible D gene TRBD1, 5 bases. The CDR3 contains 14 residues. Trimming shortened V by 0 bases and J by 2 bases, and 11 bases separated the two germline ends. The germline V gene encodes CDR1 DFQATT and CDR2 SNEGSKA (reference sequence). The DNA of the CDR3 is TGCAGTGCTAGAGATCAAGGGGAAGCCTACGAGCAGTACTTC. This sequence encodes CSARDQGEAYEQYF.

This clonotype was counted at least ten times. V usage is TRBV21-1 and J usage is TRBJ2-7; the table's D call TRBD1 went unverified against the DNA. TRBV21-1 is annotated as a pseudogene. The CDR3 has 15 amino acids. In nucleotides, the CDR3 is TGTGCCAGCAGCCCCGGAGGCAGCTTGATCTACGAGCAGTACTTC. It translates to CASSPGGSLIYEQYF.

This clonotype was observed a handful of times. The gene calls are TRBV28 and TRBJ2-1; TRBD1 agrees at 8 bases. The trim removed 10 bases at V and 2 bases at J, leaving 7 bases unmatched. Per germline, CDR1 MDHEN and CDR2 SYDVKM. The CDR3 length is 14 residues. CDR3 protein: CATTTGAPYNEQFF. The DNA of the CDR3 is TGTGCCACCACGACAGGGGCGCCCTACAATGAGCAGTTCTTC.

Remarks on this clonotype: Just one base apart from a much larger clone, this may be a read error. This sequence joins TRBV6-1 and TRBJ2-1, with no clear D. Trimming left V 6 bases short and J 6 bases short, with 12 bases between. The germline gives CDR1 MNHNS, CDR2 SASEGT. The CDR3 consists of 13 residues. CDR3 in DNA: TGTGCCAGCAGGGACCCCGCAGGCAATGAGCAGTTCTTC. Its translation is CASRDPAGNEQFF.

This clonotype was found a few times. The chain joins TRBV28 to TRBJ1-2; the D is unclear. Germline CDR1 reads MDHEN; CDR2 reads SYDVKM. The CDR3 length is 13 residues. V was shortened by 3 bases and J by 4 bases, with 9 bases between the two germline ends. The CDR3 DNA follows: TGTGCCAGCAGTTTGCGGCCCCTCTATGGCTACACCTTC. It yields the protein CASSLRPLYGYTF.

The chain employs TRBV5-1 and TRBJ2-7; 10 nucleotides align to TRBD2. Germline CDR1 and CDR2: SGHRS and YFSETQ. The CDR3 totals 14 residues. The trim removed 5 bases at V and 3 bases at J, leaving 5 bases unmatched. CDR3 in amino acids: CASSQREGLYEQYF. The CDR3, as DNA: TGCGCCAGCAGTCAGCGGGAGGGCCTCTACGAGCAGTACTTC. Variable domain in full (rest from reference TRBV5-1 and TRBJ2-7): KAGVTQTPRYLIKTRGQQVTLSCSPISGHRSVSWYQQTPGQGLQFLFEYFSETQRNKGNFPGRFSGRQFSNSRSEMNVSTLELGDSALYLCASSQREGLYEQYFGPGTRLTVT.

In this sample, this clonotype turned up a few times. The chain recombines TRBV7-9 with TRBJ2-7, with D uncertain. Trimming removed 3 bases at V and 0 bases at J, with 6 bases between. Germline assignment: CDR1 SEHNR and CDR2 FQNEAQ (reference sequence). CDR3 size: 13 residues. Here the CDR3 reads CASSLAYSYEQYF. The CDR3 coding sequence is TGTGCCAGCAGCTTGGCGTACTCCTACGAGCAGTACTTC.

This clonotype was seen repeatedly, ten times or more. The chain joins TRBV20-1 to TRBJ1-6; the D gene is possibly TRBD1 (5 bases). The CDR3 is 15 residues long. V lost 0 bases to trimming and J lost 7 bases, with 13 bases between them. Germline V gene sequence: CDR1 DFQATT, CDR2 SNEGSKA (reference sequence). Here the CDR3 DNA reads TGCAGTGCTAGAGACAGGGCAATAAGCAATTCACCCCTCCACTTT. As protein: CSARDRAISNSPLHF.

This chain uses TRBV4-1 with TRBJ1-1, with D maybe TRBD1 (5 bases). V was clipped by 1 base and J by 7 bases, with 7 bases between them. The CDR3 consists of 12 residues. From germline, CDR1 is MGHRA and CDR2 YSYEKL. CDR3 in DNA: TGCGCCAGCAGCCAAGGCCAGGGTGAAGCTTTCTTT. This sequence encodes CASSQGQGEAFF.

About this clonotype: This CDR3 fails to terminate in the conserved phenylalanine or tryptophan, so it likely reflects a read error. The chain has TRBV20-1 and TRBJ1-4; 7 nucleotides agree with TRBD1. Germline assignment: CDR1 DFQATT and CDR2 SNEGSKA (reference sequence). The CDR3 contains 14 residues. V was clipped by 3 bases and J by 4 bases; unmatched bases: 5. The DNA for the CDR3 is TGCAGTGCTAGTCAGACAGGGATTAATGAAAAACTGTTTTGT. Its protein is CSASQTGINEKLFC.

For this clonotype: This may stem from a read error, because a much larger clone lies one nucleotide away. The genes are TRBV27 and TRBJ1-2; TRBD1 is a possible D gene (5 bases). The germline V gene has CDR1 MNHEY and CDR2 SMNVEV (reference sequence). The CDR3 consists of 13 residues. Trimming removed 8 bases from V and 6 bases from J, with 16 bases in between. The CDR3 here is CASSPEGNDGYTF. The CDR3 DNA reads as TGTGCCAGCTCCCCGGAGGGGAACGATGGCTACACCTTC.

The V call is TRBV28, the J call TRBJ2-3, with D maybe TRBD2 (6 bases). This CDR3 has 14 amino acids. Looked up from germline, CDR1 is MDHEN and CDR2 is SYDVKM. The V and J ends lost 6 bases and 2 bases respectively, with 12 bases between them. CDR3 in amino acids: CASRRTIYTDTQYF. The CDR3 DNA is TGTGCCAGCAGGCGGACTATCTACACAGATACGCAGTATTTT.

This clonotype was observed a few times. The chain is built from TRBV27 and TRBJ2-7; tentatively, D is TRBD1 or TRBD2 (5 bases each). The V gene's germline CDR1 is MNHEY and CDR2 SMNVEV (reference sequence). Trimming took 6 bases from V and 2 from J, leaving 20 bases between them. This CDR3 comprises 16 residues. CDR3 DNA: TGTGCCAGCAGCGTCAGTGCCGGGACCCAGACCTACGAGCAGTACTTC. Residues: CASSVSAGTQTYEQYF.